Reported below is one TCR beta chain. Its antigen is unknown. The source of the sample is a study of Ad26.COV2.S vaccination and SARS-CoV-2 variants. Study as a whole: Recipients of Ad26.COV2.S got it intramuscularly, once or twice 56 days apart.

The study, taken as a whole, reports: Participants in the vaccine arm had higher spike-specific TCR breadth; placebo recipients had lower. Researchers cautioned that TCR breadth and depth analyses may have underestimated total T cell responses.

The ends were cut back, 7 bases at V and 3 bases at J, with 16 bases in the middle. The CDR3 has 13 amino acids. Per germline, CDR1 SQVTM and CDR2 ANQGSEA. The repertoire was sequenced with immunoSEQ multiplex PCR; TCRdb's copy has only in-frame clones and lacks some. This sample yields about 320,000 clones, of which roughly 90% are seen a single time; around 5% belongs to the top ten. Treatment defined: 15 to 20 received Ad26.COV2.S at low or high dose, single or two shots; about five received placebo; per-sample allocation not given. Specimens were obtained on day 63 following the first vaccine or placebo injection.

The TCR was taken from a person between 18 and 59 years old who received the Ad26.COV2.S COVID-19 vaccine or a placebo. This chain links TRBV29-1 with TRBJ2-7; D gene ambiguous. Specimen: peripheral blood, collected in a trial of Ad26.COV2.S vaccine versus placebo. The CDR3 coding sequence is TGCAGCGCGTTGAGAGATGGGGACTACGAGCAGTACTTC. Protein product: CSALRDGDYEQYF.